The 21 T cell receptor beta chains below were found in one sample sequenced in a study of cytomegalovirus exposure and HLA in healthy donors. Use of 60 Vbeta and 13 Jbeta primers characterized the PCR. The protocol was immunoSEQ multiplex PCR, while the TCRdb copy is restricted to in-frame clones and leaves out a portion. The data hold 150,000 or so clones, with 60% to 80% observed a single time. Sequencing was performed on PBMCs. The receptor set was obtained from a man aged 50-59 years in good health and CMV-seropositive.

This chain joins TRBV6-1 and TRBJ1-3; D gene uncertain. Trimming left V 1 base short and J 8 bases short, with 21 bases between. CDR3 length: 17 residues. Germline values: CDR1 MNHNS, CDR2 SASEGT. The CDR3 protein is CASSEEKERTRRDTIYF. CDR3 bases: TGTGCCAGCAGTGAAGAAAAAGAGAGAACCCGACGGGACACCATATATTTT.

The chain recombines TRBV6-1 with TRBJ1-3; D gene uncertain. Trimming took 8 bases from V and 2 from J, leaving 13 bases between them. The CDR3 loop spans 14 amino acids. The germline CDR1 and CDR2 sequences are MNHNS and SASEGT. This CDR3 reads CASYGSGTGNTIYF. In DNA, the CDR3 is TGTGCCAGCTATGGTTCCGGGACTGGAAACACCATATATTTT.

This clone was observed a handful of times. The chain joins TRBV6-6 to TRBJ1-1, with unresolved D. Trimming left V 5 bases short and J 0 bases short, with 10 bases between. CDR3 length equals 14 residues. The germline CDR1 and CDR2 sequences are MNHNY and SVGAGI (reference sequence). The DNA of the CDR3 is TGTGCCAGCAGTAGTACCCTAATGAACACTGAAGCTTTCTTT. This gives the protein CASSSTLMNTEAFF.

The chain carries TRBV14 and TRBJ1-5, with 7 bases aligning to TRBD1. V shed 3 bases and J 3 bases; nucleotides not matched to a gene: 5. Germline CDR1 and CDR2: SGHDN and FVKESK. The CDR3 is 15 amino acids. The CDR3 sequence is CASSQAGGTNQPQHF. As DNA, the CDR3 is TGTGCCAGCAGCCAGGCAGGGGGGACCAATCAGCCCCAGCATTTT.

The chain recombines TRBV19 with TRBJ2-3, with 7 bases identical to TRBD1. The CDR3 has 13 amino acids. V shed 8 bases and J 1 base; nucleotides not matched to a gene: 3. Germline V CDR1 and CDR2: LNHDA, SQIVND (reference sequence). CDR3 amino acids: CASYGQGTDTQYF. The DNA for the CDR3 is TGTGCCAGTTACGGACAGGGCACAGATACGCAGTATTTT. The full variable domain, rest sourced from reference TRBV19 and TRBJ2-3, is DGGITQSPKYLFRKEGQNVTLSCEQNLNHDAMYWYRQDPGQGLRLIYYSQIVNDFQKGDIAEGYSVSREKKESFPLTVTSAQKNPTAFYLCASYGQGTDTQYFGPGTRLTVL.

The genes are TRBV18 and TRBJ1-2, with 8 nucleotides matching TRBD1. There are 17 residues in the CDR3. V shed 5 bases, J shed 5 bases, and the junction held 16 bases outside the gene matches. Per germline, CDR1 KGHSH and CDR2 LQKENI. This chain's CDR3 is CASSIEQGASPGYGYTF. In DNA, the CDR3 is TGTGCCAGCTCAATAGAGCAGGGGGCCAGCCCTGGGTATGGCTACACCTTC.

This clone has only a few counts. The V call is TRBV5-1, the J call TRBJ1-2; tentatively, D is TRBD1 (6 bases). With 6 bases removed from V and 6 bases from J, the gap between germline ends came to 18 bases. Germline CDR1 is SGHRS and CDR2 is YFSETQ. This CDR3 contains 14 residues. CDR3 amino acids: CASTYDGTSDGYTF. The DNA for the CDR3 is TGCGCCAGCACCTACGACGGGACATCTGATGGCTACACCTTC. Full variable domain (outside the CDR3, taken from reference TRBV5-1 and TRBJ1-2): KAGVTQTPRYLIKTRGQQVTLSCSPISGHRSVSWYQQTPGQGLQFLFEYFSETQRNKGNFPGRFSGRQFSNSRSEMNVSTLELGDSALYLCASTYDGTSDGYTFGSGTRLTVV.

The chain has TRBV6-5 and TRBJ2-7, with a weak D call TRBD1 (6 bases). Germline V lookup: CDR1 MNHEY, CDR2 SVGAGI. The CDR3 length is 16 residues. Deletions cut 3 bases from V and 3 bases from J, with 18 bases between. This CDR3 reads CASSYASGTPYYEQYV. DNA for the CDR3: TGTGCCAGCAGTTATGCTTCAGGGACACCGTACTACGAGCAGTACGTC.

The V and J genes are TRBV10-3 and TRBJ1-5; D remains unclear. Trimming pared 2 bases from V and 7 bases from J, leaving 6 bases between. This CDR3 is built from 12 residues. Germline-derived CDR1 and CDR2 are ENHRY and SYGVKD. CDR3 sequence reads: CAISEREQPQHF. CDR3 DNA sequence: TGTGCCATCAGTGAGCGGGAGCAGCCCCAGCATTTT.

This chain uses TRBV10-1 with TRBJ2-3, with 11 bases lining up with TRBD2. J gave up 5 bases and V 0 bases, and 1 base lay outside the gene matches. The CDR3 extends over 15 amino acids. Germline CDR1 reads WNHNN; CDR2 reads SYGVQD (reference sequence). CDR3: CASSESSGGVDTQYF. DNA for the CDR3: TGCGCCAGCAGTGAGTCTAGCGGGGGGGTAGATACGCAGTATTTT.

The CDR3 DNA reads TGCAGCGTTGCCCTTAGCACAGATACGCAGTATTTT. Its protein product is CSVALSTDTQYF. The chain employs TRBV29-1 and TRBJ2-3; D uncertain. The V gene lost 4 bases and the J gene lost 0 bases, with 5 bases spanning the gap. The germline CDR1 and CDR2 sequences are SQVTM and ANQGSEA. The CDR3 has 12 residues.

Only one count was recorded for this clone. The rearrangement links TRBV5-1 to TRBJ1-6; D ambiguous. The CDR3 consists of 15 residues. The V and J ends lost 0 bases and 8 bases respectively, with 12 bases between them. Per germline, CDR1 SGHRS and CDR2 YFSETQ. CDR3 sequence: CASSLGLADYSPLHF. In DNA, the CDR3 is TGCGCCAGCAGCTTGGGATTGGCCGACTATTCACCCCTCCACTTT.

CDR3 region: CASSYTGGTTEAFF. The CDR3, as DNA: TGTGCCAGCAGCTACACAGGGGGCACCACTGAAGCTTTCTTT. The chain has TRBV7-8 and TRBJ1-1, with 9 bases lining up with TRBD1. Per the germline V gene, CDR1 is SGHVS and CDR2 is FQNEAQ. The CDR3 sequence is 14 residues long. J was trimmed by 4 bases and V by 4 bases; bases with no gene match: 4.

The V gene is TRBV7-2, the J gene TRBJ1-6, with 8 bases identical to TRBD1. V was clipped by 4 bases and J by 7 bases; unmatched bases: 12. Germline V gene sequence: CDR1 SGHTA, CDR2 FQGNSA. This CDR3 region has 17 residues. The CDR3 reads CASSWADRAYGNSPLHF. The DNA for the CDR3 is TGTGCCAGCAGCTGGGCGGACAGGGCATATGGAAATTCACCCCTCCACTTT.

To note about this clone: This sample also contains other DNA sequences that code for the same CDR3. CDR3 in DNA: TGTGCCAGCAGTTACTCTCGGACAGGGGGCGGCTATGGCTACACCTTC. Translation gives CASSYSRTGGGYGYTF. V usage is TRBV6-5 and J usage is TRBJ1-2; 11 bases map to TRBD1. The CDR3 length is 16 residues. CDR1 is MNHEY, CDR2 SVGAGI, per germline. V shed 0 bases and J 4 bases; nucleotides not matched to a gene: 4.

This clone has a single count. The rearrangement uses TRBV5-1 and TRBJ2-5; unclear D gene. Trimming left V 4 bases short and J 3 bases short, with 10 bases between. The CDR3 consists of 13 residues. The germline CDR1 and CDR2 sequences are SGHRS and YFSETQ. CDR3: CASSPTKEETQYF. The CDR3 coding sequence is TGCGCCAGCAGCCCAACAAAAGAAGAGACCCAGTACTTC. The whole variable domain, remainder taken from reference TRBV5-1 and TRBJ2-5, is KAGVTQTPRYLIKTRGQQVTLSCSPISGHRSVSWYQQTPGQGLQFLFEYFSETQRNKGNFPGRFSGRQFSNSRSEMNVSTLELGDSALYLCASSPTKEETQYFGPGTRLLVL.

CDR3 nucleotide sequence: TGTGCCAGTGCGCTAGCGGGGAGAACTAGCACAGATACGCAGTATTTT. Protein: CASALAGRTSTDTQYF. This chain joins TRBV25-1 and TRBJ2-3, with 9 bases identical to TRBD2. This CDR3 has 16 residues. The J segment lost 0 bases and the V segment lost 9 bases, leaving 10 bases of the junction unmatched. Germline-derived CDR1 and CDR2 are MGHDK and SYGVNS.

The chain employs TRBV6-5 and TRBJ1-3, with D possibly TRBD1 on 5 matching bases. CDR1 is MNHEY, CDR2 SVGAGI, per germline. V lost 0 bases and J 2 bases, leaving 8 bases between the germline ends. This CDR3 comprises 15 residues. Written as DNA, the CDR3 is TGTGCCAGCAGTTACTCGGGGGGGGCTGGAAACACCATATATTTT. This gives the protein CASSYSGGAGNTIYF.

The chain couples TRBV27 to TRBJ2-5; 10 positions match TRBD2. Gene TRBJ2-7 matches the end of the DNA better, so the J call may be wrong. The CDR3 contains 16 residues. The germline gives CDR1 MNHEY, CDR2 SMNVEV (reference sequence). In nucleotides, the CDR3 is TGTGCCAGCAGTTTATCGGGACTAGCGACGTCGGACGAGCAGTACTTC. This sequence encodes CASSLSGLATSDEQYF.

J is TRBJ1-3 and V is TRBV7-9; 8 nucleotides line up with TRBD1. Germline CDR1 reads SEHNR; CDR2 reads FQNEAQ (reference sequence). V lost 1 base and J lost 0; bases outside the gene matches: 8. This CDR3 is 18 amino acids long. The CDR3 nucleotides read TGTGCCAGCAGCTTAGTAAGGCCGGGACAGGCCTCTGGAAACACCATATATTTT. Its protein is CASSLVRPGQASGNTIYF.

The genes are TRBV2 and TRBJ1-5; TRBD1 might be the D (6 bases). This CDR3 spans 15 amino acids. Germline V gives CDR1 SNHLY, CDR2 FYNNEI. Deletions cut 2 bases from V and 1 base from J, with 9 bases between. DNA of the CDR3: TGTGCCAGCAGTGAAATAGACAGGAGCAATCAGCCCCAGCATTTT. Translated: CASSEIDRSNQPQHF.